The entry below describes one T cell receptor (beta chain). The antigen remains unidentified. This sample is part of a study of T cell responses to AZD1222 COVID-19 vaccine. The study's findings and limits: Donors skewed white British and female; clonal diversity was possibly underestimated.

With V trimmed by 4 bases and J by 5 bases, 15 bases remained unmatched. Per germline, CDR1 SGHVS and CDR2 FQNEAQ. The CDR3 length is 19 residues. The table came from immunoSEQ multiplex PCR; TCRdb's copy has only in-frame clones and leaves some out. The sample lists approximately 140,000 clones, 85% to 95% occurring once. V usage is TRBV7-8 and J usage is TRBJ2-2, with 11 bases identical to TRBD2. The source is an adult in good health. The specimen comprised peripheral blood, sampled on day 0 of MenACWY control vaccination. The CDR3 DNA is TGTGCCAGCAGCTCCCCGAAGGGACTAGCGGACACCCGGACCGGGGAGCTGTTTTTT. This encodes CASSSPKGLADTRTGELFF.